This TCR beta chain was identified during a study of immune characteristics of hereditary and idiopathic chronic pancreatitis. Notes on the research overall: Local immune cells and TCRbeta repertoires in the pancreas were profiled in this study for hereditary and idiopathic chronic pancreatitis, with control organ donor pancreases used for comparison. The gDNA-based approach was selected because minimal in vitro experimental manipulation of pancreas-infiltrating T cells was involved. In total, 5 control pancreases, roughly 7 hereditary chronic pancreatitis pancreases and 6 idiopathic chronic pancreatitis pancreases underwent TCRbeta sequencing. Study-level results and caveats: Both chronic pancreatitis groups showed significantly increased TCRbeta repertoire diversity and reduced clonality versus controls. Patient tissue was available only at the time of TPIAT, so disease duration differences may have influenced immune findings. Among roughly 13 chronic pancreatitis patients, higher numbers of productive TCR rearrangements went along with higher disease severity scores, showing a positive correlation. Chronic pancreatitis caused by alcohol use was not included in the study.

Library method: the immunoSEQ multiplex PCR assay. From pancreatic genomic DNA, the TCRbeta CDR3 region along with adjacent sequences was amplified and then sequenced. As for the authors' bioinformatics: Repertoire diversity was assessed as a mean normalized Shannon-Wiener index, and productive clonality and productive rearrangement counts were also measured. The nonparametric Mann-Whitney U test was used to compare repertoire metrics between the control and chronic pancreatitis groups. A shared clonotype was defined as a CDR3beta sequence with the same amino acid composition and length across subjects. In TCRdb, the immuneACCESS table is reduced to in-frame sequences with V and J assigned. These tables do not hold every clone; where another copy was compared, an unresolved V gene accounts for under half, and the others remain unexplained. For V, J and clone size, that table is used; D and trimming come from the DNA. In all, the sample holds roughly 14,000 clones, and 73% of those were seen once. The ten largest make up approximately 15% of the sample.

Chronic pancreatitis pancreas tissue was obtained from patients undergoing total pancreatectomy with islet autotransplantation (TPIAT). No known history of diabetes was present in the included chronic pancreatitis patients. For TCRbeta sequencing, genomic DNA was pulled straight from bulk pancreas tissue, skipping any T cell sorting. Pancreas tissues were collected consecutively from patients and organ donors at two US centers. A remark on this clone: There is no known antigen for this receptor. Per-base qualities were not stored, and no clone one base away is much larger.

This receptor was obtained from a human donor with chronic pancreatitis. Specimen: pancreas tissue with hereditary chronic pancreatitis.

The CDR3 region reads CASSLTRSWSAQHF. Read as DNA, the sequence is TGTGCCAGCAGTTTGACACGATCATGGTCAGCCCAGCATTTT. The V and J segments used are TRBV28 and TRBJ1-5, with the identity of the D gene unclear. V and J are truncated by 3 bases and 11 bases respectively, leaving an intervening sequence of 17 bases. CDR1 and CDR2, per the germline V gene, are MDHEN and SYDVKM. Reading from cysteine to phenylalanine, the CDR3 counts 14 amino acids. Only the CDR3 portion is preserved as DNA: 42 bases, with reading frame beginning at the first base.